This is a list of T cell receptor beta chains from one sample in a study of neurological immune-mediated disorders. TCRdb recomputed calls from the 5' RACE reads with MiXCR, one row per CDR3 protein. Found here are 46,000 or so distinct CDR3 sequences, around 10% of them singletons; the top ten hold 21%. Sequenced: PBMCs. These receptors all stem from a woman aged 40 to 50 with HTLV-1-associated myelopathy (HAM/TSP). Each CDR3 is given with its conserved first and last residue. Fields, in order: D gene, V gene, J gene, clone size, CDR3 protein, CDR3 DNA. A D gene is named only where the DNA matches it firmly. Clone size is stated in some rows and not others, as once, few, many or a class when expanded.

d_gene: -; v_gene: TRBV9; j_gene: TRBJ2-1; abundance: many; CDR3aa: CASSVDGSSSYNEQFF; CDR3nt: TGTGCCAGCAGCGTAGACGGCTCCAGCTCCTACAATGAGCAGTTCTTC
d_gene: -; v_gene: TRBV7-7; j_gene: TRBJ2-5; abundance: medium-sized; CDR3aa: CASSYEGPYQETQYF; CDR3nt: TGTGCCAGCAGCTATGAGGGTCCGTACCAAGAGACCCAGTACTTC
d_gene: TRBD1; v_gene: TRBV6-2/TRBV6-3; j_gene: TRBJ1-5; abundance: many; CDR3aa: CASSYHTGTGTNQPQHF; CDR3nt: TGTGCCAGCAGCTACCACACCGGGACAGGGACCAATCAGCCCCAGCATTTT
d_gene: -; v_gene: TRBV2; j_gene: TRBJ1-6; abundance: few; CDR3aa: CASRLGGRANSPLHF; CDR3nt: TGTGCCAGCAGATTGGGAGGCAGGGCAAATTCACCCCTCCACTTT
d_gene: -; v_gene: TRBV12-5; j_gene: TRBJ2-5; abundance: many; CDR3aa: CASGPRVETQYF; CDR3nt: TGTGCTAGTGGTCCCCGTGTGGAGACCCAGTACTTC
d_gene: TRBD2; v_gene: TRBV20-1; j_gene: TRBJ2-3; abundance: many; CDR3aa: CSAPETSADTQYF; CDR3nt: TGCAGTGCTCCCGAAACTAGCGCAGATACGCAGTATTTT
d_gene: TRBD2; v_gene: TRBV28; j_gene: TRBJ2-2; abundance: many; CDR3aa: CAGGRGDTGELFF; CDR3nt: TGTGCCGGAGGGCGGGGGGACACCGGGGAGCTGTTTTTT
d_gene: TRBD2; v_gene: TRBV5-1; j_gene: TRBJ2-2; abundance: many; CDR3aa: CASSFTSGVPNTGELFF; CDR3nt: TGCGCCAGCAGCTTTACTAGCGGGGTACCGAACACCGGGGAGCTGTTTTTT
d_gene: -; v_gene: TRBV5-1; j_gene: TRBJ1-4; abundance: many; CDR3aa: CASSPRVTNEKLFF; CDR3nt: TGCGCCAGCAGCCCTAGGGTAACTAATGAAAAACTGTTTTTT
d_gene: -; v_gene: TRBV7-3; j_gene: TRBJ2-3; abundance: many; CDR3aa: CASSLGAGGDTQYF; CDR3nt: TGTGCCAGCAGCTTAGGCGCAGGAGGAGATACGCAGTATTTT
d_gene: TRBD2; v_gene: TRBV27; j_gene: TRBJ2-3; abundance: many; CDR3aa: CASSLGGVSTDTQYF; CDR3nt: TGTGCCAGCAGTTTAGGGGGGGTTAGCACAGATACGCAGTATTTT
d_gene: TRBD2; v_gene: TRBV4-1; j_gene: TRBJ2-7; abundance: -; CDR3aa: CASSQEAGGGYEQYF; CDR3nt: TGCGCCAGCAGCCAAGAAGCGGGGGGGGGATACGAGCAGTACTTC
d_gene: TRBD1; v_gene: TRBV5-1; j_gene: TRBJ2-7; abundance: medium-sized; CDR3aa: CASSYGTGGEQYF; CDR3nt: TGCGCCAGCAGCTACGGGACAGGTGGCGAGCAGTACTTC
d_gene: -; v_gene: TRBV24-1; j_gene: TRBJ2-2; abundance: many; CDR3aa: CATSVKGLLNTGELFF; CDR3nt: TGTGCCACCAGTGTCAAGGGACTCCTGAACACCGGGGAGCTGTTTTTT
d_gene: TRBD2; v_gene: TRBV7-2; j_gene: TRBJ2-3; abundance: many; CDR3aa: CASKGLAGGADTQYF; CDR3nt: TGTGCCAGCAAGGGACTAGCGGGAGGGGCGGATACGCAGTATTTT
d_gene: TRBD2; v_gene: TRBV27; j_gene: TRBJ2-7; abundance: many; CDR3aa: CASSFSGGPYEQYF; CDR3nt: TGTGCCAGCAGTTTCTCGGGGGGGCCATACGAGCAGTACTTC
d_gene: -; v_gene: TRBV27; j_gene: TRBJ2-7; abundance: many; CDR3aa: CASSLRGSPPSYEQYF; CDR3nt: TGTGCCAGCAGTTTACGGGGCAGTCCTCCCTCCTACGAGCAGTACTTC
d_gene: -; v_gene: TRBV4-3; j_gene: TRBJ2-7; abundance: many; CDR3aa: CASSQSILNPPYEQYF; CDR3nt: TGCGCCAGCAGCCAATCCATCCTTAACCCTCCCTACGAGCAGTACTTC
d_gene: -; v_gene: TRBV4-1; j_gene: TRBJ2-3; abundance: -; CDR3aa: CASSQEVSPIYTDTQYF; CDR3nt: TGCGCCAGCAGCCAAGAAGTCTCACCTATATACACAGATACGCAGTATTTT
d_gene: -; v_gene: TRBV5-6; j_gene: TRBJ2-5; abundance: many; CDR3aa: CASSRLSQETQYF; CDR3nt: TGTGCCAGCAGCAGATTGAGTCAAGAGACCCAGTACTTC
d_gene: -; v_gene: TRBV7-3; j_gene: TRBJ2-1; abundance: many; CDR3aa: CASSASRGAEQFF; CDR3nt: TGTGCCAGCAGCGCCAGCCGGGGGGCTGAGCAGTTCTTC
d_gene: TRBD2; v_gene: TRBV7-6; j_gene: TRBJ2-3; abundance: medium-sized; CDR3aa: CASSLGEGTDTQYF; CDR3nt: TGTGCCAGCAGCTTAGGGGAGGGGACAGATACGCAGTATTTT
d_gene: TRBD2; v_gene: TRBV6-5; j_gene: TRBJ2-1; abundance: many; CDR3aa: CASSYLAGVYNEQFF; CDR3nt: TGTGCCAGCAGTTACTTAGCGGGGGTCTACAATGAGCAGTTCTTC
d_gene: -; v_gene: TRBV6-5; j_gene: TRBJ2-7; abundance: many; CDR3aa: CASHETGEQYF; CDR3nt: TGTGCCAGCCACGAAACCGGGGAGCAGTACTTC
d_gene: -; v_gene: TRBV7-2; j_gene: TRBJ1-6; abundance: many; CDR3aa: CASSLARNSPLHF; CDR3nt: TGTGCCAGCAGCTTAGCGCGAAATTCACCCCTCCACTTT
d_gene: -; v_gene: TRBV20-1; j_gene: TRBJ2-1; abundance: many; CDR3aa: CSARDIEGIPYNEQFF; CDR3nt: TGCAGTGCTAGAGATATAGAGGGGATCCCATACAATGAGCAGTTCTTC
d_gene: -; v_gene: TRBV3-1; j_gene: TRBJ1-1; abundance: many; CDR3aa: CASSQTTGATEAFF; CDR3nt: TGTGCCAGCAGCCAGACGACAGGAGCCACTGAAGCTTTCTTT
d_gene: -; v_gene: TRBV2; j_gene: TRBJ1-4; abundance: many; CDR3aa: CAHQGGMFEKLFF; CDR3nt: TGTGCCCACCAAGGGGGGATGTTCGAAAAACTGTTTTTT
d_gene: -; v_gene: TRBV6-5; j_gene: TRBJ1-5; abundance: many; CDR3aa: CASSYDSRRNQPQHF; CDR3nt: TGTGCCAGCAGTTACGACAGTAGGCGCAATCAGCCCCAGCATTTT
d_gene: TRBD1; v_gene: TRBV20-1; j_gene: TRBJ2-1; abundance: many; CDR3aa: CSAIPTGAPSYNEQFF; CDR3nt: TGCAGTGCTATTCCTACAGGGGCGCCCTCCTACAATGAGCAGTTCTTC
d_gene: -; v_gene: TRBV10-2; j_gene: TRBJ2-3; abundance: many; CDR3aa: CASRSAKGTDTQYF; CDR3nt: TGCGCCAGCAGATCTGCCAAGGGCACAGATACGCAGTATTTT
d_gene: -; v_gene: TRBV10-1; j_gene: TRBJ2-7; abundance: -; CDR3aa: CASSAGSTYEQYF; CDR3nt: TGCGCCAGCAGCGCGGGATCAACCTACGAGCAGTACTTC
d_gene: -; v_gene: TRBV5-1; j_gene: TRBJ1-2; abundance: many; CDR3aa: CASSTSPGNYGYTF; CDR3nt: TGCGCCAGCAGCACGTCACCGGGAAACTATGGCTACACCTTC
d_gene: TRBD1; v_gene: TRBV29-1; j_gene: TRBJ2-7; abundance: many; CDR3aa: CSGAGGGRDEQYF; CDR3nt: TGCAGCGGAGCAGGGGGCGGCCGGGACGAGCAGTACTTC
d_gene: -; v_gene: TRBV4-2; j_gene: TRBJ1-2; abundance: -; CDR3aa: CASSQGLEILNYGYTF; CDR3nt: TGTGCCAGCAGCCAAGGGCTGGAAATTTTGAACTATGGCTACACCTTC
d_gene: -; v_gene: TRBV20-1; j_gene: TRBJ2-1; abundance: many; CDR3aa: CSAPLIGSGAYNEQFF; CDR3nt: TGCAGTGCCCCACTTATTGGGTCGGGAGCCTACAATGAGCAGTTCTTC
d_gene: TRBD2; v_gene: TRBV9; j_gene: TRBJ2-5; abundance: many; CDR3aa: CASSTRTSGETQYF; CDR3nt: TGTGCCAGCAGCACCCGGACTAGCGGAGAGACCCAGTACTTC
d_gene: -; v_gene: TRBV7-2; j_gene: TRBJ1-5; abundance: few; CDR3aa: CASSLSTPNQPQHF; CDR3nt: TGTGCCAGCAGCTTGTCCACGCCCAATCAGCCCCAGCATTTT
d_gene: -; v_gene: TRBV25-1; j_gene: TRBJ1-1; abundance: many; CDR3aa: CASNQGPSYYLFF; CDR3nt: TGTGCCAGCAATCAGGGCCCTTCTTATTATCTTTTCTTT
d_gene: -; v_gene: TRBV10-3; j_gene: TRBJ2-5; abundance: many; CDR3aa: CAISESPAQETQYF; CDR3nt: TGTGCCATCAGTGAGTCCCCGGCGCAAGAGACCCAGTACTTC
d_gene: -; v_gene: TRBV4-2; j_gene: TRBJ2-2; abundance: many; CDR3aa: CASSQPGPGAGELFF; CDR3nt: TGTGCCAGCAGCCAACCGGGTCCGGGGGCCGGGGAGCTGTTTTTT